Below, 14 T cell receptor beta chains from the same sample are listed, as sequenced in a study of beta chain features in type 1 diabetes. The entirety of the isolated RNA underwent reverse transcription, so expressed TCRB transcripts were sequenced. Only in-frame clones appear in the TCRdb table, and some are missing; sequencing was by immunoSEQ multiplex PCR. The profile shows 300,000 to 350,000 clones, 7.5% to 9% of them singletons. Sequencing used central memory CD4+ T cells from blood. Receptors were obtained from a woman under 30 in good health.

On this clone: Germline is not matched at one junction end, which may reflect a read error. The rearrangement uses TRBV6-5 and TRBJ2-5; D is possibly TRBD2 (5 bases). This CDR3 spans 14 amino acids. Germline loops: CDR1 MNHEY, CDR2 SVGAGI. DNA of the CDR3: TGTGCCATCAGTGCGTCGGGGAACCAAGAGACCCAGTACTTC. This translates into CAISASGNQETQYF.

There are many counts of this clone. The chain joins TRBV11-2 to TRBJ1-2; D is unclear. This CDR3 region has 12 residues. CDR1 is SGHAT, CDR2 FQNNGV, per germline. Trimming stripped 2 bases from V and 14 bases from J, with 15 bases between. Here the CDR3 DNA reads TGTGCCAGCAGCTTAAGGTCTACTGACCATACCTTC. It encodes CASSLRSTDHTF.

This clone was seen many times. The sample holds other DNA sequences that translate to the same CDR3. The rearrangement joins TRBV11-1 to TRBJ2-5; TRBD2 agrees at 7 bases. Germline lookup yields CDR1 SGHAT and CDR2 FQDESV (reference sequence). Germline trimming cut 1 base from V and 5 bases from J; bases unmatched to any gene: 16. The CDR3 runs to 18 residues. The CDR3 loop reads CASSLGRGYARETETQYF. As DNA, the CDR3 is TGTGCCAGCAGCTTAGGGCGTGGTTACGCGCGGGAGACCGAGACCCAGTACTTC. The entire variable domain, with the rest obtained from reference TRBV11-1 and TRBJ2-5, is as follows: EAEVAQSPRYKITEKSQAVAFWCDPISGHATLYWYRQILGQGPELLVQFQDESVVDDSQLPKDRFSAERLKGVDSTLKIQPAELGDSAMYLCASSLGRGYARETETQYFGPGTRLLVL.

The chain joins TRBV19 to TRBJ2-2; no clear D gene. Germline CDR1 and CDR2: LNHDA and SQIVND (reference sequence). The CDR3 covers 11 residues. V dropped 6 bases and J dropped 3 bases, with 2 bases sitting between them. The CDR3 loop is CASRYTGELFF. The CDR3 DNA follows: TGTGCCAGTAGATACACCGGGGAGCTGTTTTTT.

This clone turned up a few times. CDR3 sequence (DNA): TGTGCCAGCAGTCCCAGGACTAGCGGGAGATTTGGGGAGACCCAGTACTTC. Encoded protein: CASSPRTSGRFGETQYF. This sequence joins TRBV27 and TRBJ2-5; 13 nucleotides line up with TRBD2. After removal of 5 bases from V and 5 bases from J, the junction contained 11 bases not matched to a gene. Germline loops: CDR1 MNHEY, CDR2 SMNVEV (reference sequence). There are 17 residues in the CDR3.

The rearrangement uses TRBV2 and TRBJ2-1; 8 bases are a match to TRBD2. Germline CDR1 is SNHLY and CDR2 is FYNNEI. CDR3 length: 13 residues. V was clipped by 5 bases and J by 7 bases; unmatched bases: 4. DNA for the CDR3: TGTGCCAGCAGTAGCGGGAGATGGAATGAGCAGTTCTTC. It translates to CASSSGRWNEQFF.

The gene calls are TRBV7-9 and TRBJ1-3; D not certain. Germline assignment: CDR1 SEHNR and CDR2 FQNEAQ (reference sequence). Trimming stripped 1 base from V and 0 bases from J, with 13 bases between. This CDR3 spans 17 amino acids. In DNA, the CDR3 is TGTGCCAGCAGCTTAGGCCCGACGGATAACTCTGGAAACACCATATATTTT. Translated: CASSLGPTDNSGNTIYF.

This clone came up many times. The rearrangement uses TRBV18 and TRBJ1-5; TRBD1 is a possible D gene (5 bases). The CDR3 runs 14 residues. Germline values: CDR1 KGHSH, CDR2 LQKENI. V was trimmed by 6 bases and J by 6 bases, leaving 15 bases between them. CDR3: CASSRDSGFQPQHF. The CDR3 DNA follows: TGTGCCAGCTCCCGGGACTCTGGCTTTCAGCCCCAGCATTTT.

The sample holds a few counts of this clone. The chain is built from TRBV29-1 and TRBJ2-5; TRBD1 agrees at 10 bases. The germline V gene has CDR1 SQVTM and CDR2 ANQGSEA. Trimming took 6 bases from V and 5 from J; bases not matched to a gene: 9. The CDR3 length is 14 residues. CDR3 sequence (DNA): TGCAGCGTCCGGGGACAGGGGATTGGCGAGACCCAGTACTTC. Its protein is CSVRGQGIGETQYF.

The chain combines TRBV7-9 with TRBJ2-3; D is undetermined. The CDR3 is 14 amino acids. Germline V CDR1 and CDR2: SEHNR, FQNEAQ (reference sequence). V gave up 2 bases and J gave up 2 bases, with 8 bases separating them. The CDR3 region is CASSLSQYTDTQYF. CDR3 bases: TGTGCCAGCAGCTTAAGCCAATACACAGATACGCAGTATTTT.

This chain uses TRBV11-3 with TRBJ2-2, with 8 bases that match TRBD2. Losses at the gene ends were 5 bases for V and 4 bases for J; bases not matched to a gene: 6. The CDR3 is 15 residues long. Germline loops: CDR1 SGHNT, CDR2 YENEEA. The CDR3 DNA follows: TGTGCCAGCAGCCTCGGTCTAGCGGGCACCGGGGAGCTGTTTTTT. It specifies CASSLGLAGTGELFF.

The chain is built from TRBV7-2 and TRBJ2-2; D is perhaps TRBD1 (7 bases). The CDR3 is made up of 14 amino acids. Looked up from germline, CDR1 is SGHTA and CDR2 is FQGNSA. V lost 5 bases and J 6 bases, leaving 13 bases between the germline ends. The CDR3 spells CASSAGQPPGELFF. The CDR3, as DNA: TGTGCCAGCAGCGCGGGACAGCCTCCCGGGGAGCTGTTTTTT.

The chain combines TRBV7-9 with TRBJ2-1; possible D gene TRBD2, 6 bases. The CDR3 contains 16 residues. Trimming took off 1 base at V and 8 bases at J, with 18 bases between the two ends. Germline CDR1 is SEHNR and CDR2 is FQNEAQ (reference sequence). CDR3 sequence reads: CASSLGTHPWEDEQFF. CDR3 DNA: TGTGCCAGCAGCTTAGGGACCCATCCTTGGGAGGATGAGCAGTTCTTC.

This clone was counted between two and nine times. One end of the junction is discordant with germline, which a read error may explain. The chain combines TRBV10-3 with TRBJ2-5, with D possibly TRBD2 on 6 matching bases. Germline V gene sequence: CDR1 ENHRY, CDR2 SYGVKD. This CDR3 has 14 residues. CDR3 in DNA: TGTGCCAGCAGTCCGACTAGGATTGGGGAGACCCAGTACTTC. Encoded protein: CASSPTRIGETQYF.